This TCR beta chain was observed in a study of shared clonotypes between healthy human individuals. Turning to the study itself: Plates per donor: three CD4 naive, three CD4 memory, two CD8 naive, one CD8 memory. Study outcomes and limitations: Several donors showed sharing of approximately 5% of naive CD4 clonotypes. Rarefaction revealed incomplete sorted-subset sequencing despite large depth. There were few donors, and this limited the genetic and exposure-history diversity represented.

The method was immunoSEQ multiplex PCR; TCRdb's version includes in-frame clones alone and lacks a portion of them. Found here are around 340,000 clones, roughly 70% of them singletons; the top ten hold 10%. Turning to this clone: Its specificity is unknown.

The sequenced sample was memory CD4+ T cells sorted from blood. Noted subset: CD45RA-negative fraction. The sequence derives from a man aged 30 to 39 in good health.

The CDR3 DNA is TGTGCCAGCAGCCCTCCTCCCTCCTACGAGCAGTACTTC. This gives the protein CASSPPPSYEQYF. The rearrangement joins TRBV7-8 to TRBJ2-7; D is unresolved. The CDR3 runs 13 residues. CDR1 SGHVS and CDR2 FQNEAQ come from the germline V gene. Trimming pared 5 bases from V and 0 bases from J, leaving 8 bases between.